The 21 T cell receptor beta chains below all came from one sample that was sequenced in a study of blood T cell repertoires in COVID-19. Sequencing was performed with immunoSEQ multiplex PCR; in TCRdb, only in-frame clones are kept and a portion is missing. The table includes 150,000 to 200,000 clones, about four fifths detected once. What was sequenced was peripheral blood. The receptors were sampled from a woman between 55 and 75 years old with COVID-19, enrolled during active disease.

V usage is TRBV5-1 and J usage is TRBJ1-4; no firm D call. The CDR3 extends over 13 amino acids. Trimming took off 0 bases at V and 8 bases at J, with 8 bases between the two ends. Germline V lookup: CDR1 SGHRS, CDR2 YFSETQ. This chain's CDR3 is CASSLGAPEKLFF. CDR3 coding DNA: TGCGCCAGCAGCTTGGGGGCCCCGGAAAAACTGTTTTTT.

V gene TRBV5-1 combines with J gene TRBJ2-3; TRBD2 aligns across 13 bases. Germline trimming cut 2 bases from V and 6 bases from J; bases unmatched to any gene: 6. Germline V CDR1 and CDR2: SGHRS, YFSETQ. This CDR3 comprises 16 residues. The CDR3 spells CASSLGLAGERDTQYF. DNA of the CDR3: TGCGCCAGCAGCTTAGGACTAGCGGGGGAACGGGATACGCAGTATTTT.

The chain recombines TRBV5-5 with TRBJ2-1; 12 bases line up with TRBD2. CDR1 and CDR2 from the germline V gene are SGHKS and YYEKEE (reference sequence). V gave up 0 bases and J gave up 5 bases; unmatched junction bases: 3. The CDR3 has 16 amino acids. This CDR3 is CASSLARTSGNNEQFF. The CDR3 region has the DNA TGTGCCAGCAGCTTGGCCCGGACTAGCGGGAACAATGAGCAGTTCTTC.

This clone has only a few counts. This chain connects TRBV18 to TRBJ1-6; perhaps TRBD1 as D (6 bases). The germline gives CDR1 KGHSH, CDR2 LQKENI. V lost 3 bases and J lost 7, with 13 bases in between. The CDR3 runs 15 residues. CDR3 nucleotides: TGTGCCAGCTCACCCTCCGGGACACAAAATTCACCCCTCCACTTT. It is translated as CASSPSGTQNSPLHF.

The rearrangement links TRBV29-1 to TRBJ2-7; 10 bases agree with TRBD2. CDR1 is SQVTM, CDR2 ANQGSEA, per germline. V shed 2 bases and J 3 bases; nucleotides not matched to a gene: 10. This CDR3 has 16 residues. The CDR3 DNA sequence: TGCAGCGTTGAAAATCCTAGCGGGAGTCCGGGCTACGAGCAGTACTTC. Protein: CSVENPSGSPGYEQYF.

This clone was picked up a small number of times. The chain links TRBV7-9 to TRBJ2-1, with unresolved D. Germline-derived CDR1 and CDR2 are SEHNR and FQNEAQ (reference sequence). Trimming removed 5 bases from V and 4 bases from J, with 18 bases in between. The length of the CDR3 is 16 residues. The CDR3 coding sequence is TGTGCCAGCAGCGACCGGAGAGGCATTCGGTACAATGAGCAGTTCTTC. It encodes CASSDRRGIRYNEQFF.

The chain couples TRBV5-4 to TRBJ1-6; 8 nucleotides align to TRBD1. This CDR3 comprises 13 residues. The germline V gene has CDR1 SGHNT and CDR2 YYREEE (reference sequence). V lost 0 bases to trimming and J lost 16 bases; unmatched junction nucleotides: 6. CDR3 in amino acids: CASSLALGQGLHF. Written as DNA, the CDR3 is TGTGCCAGCAGCTTGGCCTTAGGACAGGGACTCCACTTT.

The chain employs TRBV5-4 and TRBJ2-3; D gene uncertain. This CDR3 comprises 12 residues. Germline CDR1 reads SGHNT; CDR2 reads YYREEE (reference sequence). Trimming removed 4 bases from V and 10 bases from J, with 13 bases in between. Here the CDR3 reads CASSINDIPQYF. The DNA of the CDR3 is TGTGCCAGCAGCATAAACGACATTCCGCAGTATTTT.

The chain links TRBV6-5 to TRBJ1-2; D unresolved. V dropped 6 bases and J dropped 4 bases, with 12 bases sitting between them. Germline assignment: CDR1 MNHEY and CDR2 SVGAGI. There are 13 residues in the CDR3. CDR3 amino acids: CASRADGGYGYTF. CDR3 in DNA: TGTGCCAGCAGGGCAGATGGCGGCTATGGCTACACCTTC.

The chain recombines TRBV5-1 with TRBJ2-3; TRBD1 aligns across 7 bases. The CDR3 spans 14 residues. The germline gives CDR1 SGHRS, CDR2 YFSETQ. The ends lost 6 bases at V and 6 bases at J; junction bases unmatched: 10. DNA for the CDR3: TGCGCCAGCACCGGTCAGGGGGAGAAGGATACGCAGTATTTT. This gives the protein CASTGQGEKDTQYF.

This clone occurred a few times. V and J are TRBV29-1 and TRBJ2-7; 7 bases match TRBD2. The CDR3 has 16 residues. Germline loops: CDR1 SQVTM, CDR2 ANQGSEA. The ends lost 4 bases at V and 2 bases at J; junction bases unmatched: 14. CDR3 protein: CSVVSRPGLAAYEQYF. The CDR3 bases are TGCAGCGTTGTGAGTAGGCCCGGGCTAGCGGCCTACGAGCAGTACTTC.

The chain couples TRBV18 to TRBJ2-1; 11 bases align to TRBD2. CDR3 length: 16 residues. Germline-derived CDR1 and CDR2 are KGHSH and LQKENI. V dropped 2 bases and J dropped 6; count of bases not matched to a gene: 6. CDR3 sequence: CASSPGLAGGSNEQFF. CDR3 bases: TGTGCCAGCTCACCAGGGCTAGCGGGGGGTTCCAATGAGCAGTTCTTC.

The CDR3 loop is CASSLEQGTEQYV. CDR3 in DNA: TGTGCCAGCAGCTTAGAGCAGGGTACCGAGCAGTACGTC. This chain uses TRBV7-9 with TRBJ2-7; possible D gene TRBD1, 5 bases. V dropped 1 base and J dropped 6 bases, with 10 bases sitting between them. CDR1 is SEHNR and CDR2 is FQNEAQ in the germline V gene (reference sequence). The CDR3 runs 13 residues.

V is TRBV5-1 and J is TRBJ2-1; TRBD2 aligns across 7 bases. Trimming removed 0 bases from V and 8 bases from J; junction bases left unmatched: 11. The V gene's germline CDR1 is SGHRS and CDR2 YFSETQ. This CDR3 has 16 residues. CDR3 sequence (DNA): TGCGCCAGCAGCTTGGCTCTAGCGGCACCTTTGGATGAGCAGTTCTTC. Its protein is CASSLALAAPLDEQFF.

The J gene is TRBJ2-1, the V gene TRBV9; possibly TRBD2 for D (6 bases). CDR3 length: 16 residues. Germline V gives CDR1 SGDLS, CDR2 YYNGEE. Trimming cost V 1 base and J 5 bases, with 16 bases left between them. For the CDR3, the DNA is TGTGCCAGCAGCGTAAAGCCCCTCGGGGGAAACAATGAGCAGTTCTTC. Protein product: CASSVKPLGGNNEQFF.

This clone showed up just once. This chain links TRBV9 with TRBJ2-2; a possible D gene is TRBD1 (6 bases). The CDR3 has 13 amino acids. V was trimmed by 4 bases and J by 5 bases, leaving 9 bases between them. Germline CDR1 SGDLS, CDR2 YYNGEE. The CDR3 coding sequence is TGTGCCAGCAGCCCAGGGGTAACCGGGGAGCTGTTTTTT. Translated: CASSPGVTGELFF.

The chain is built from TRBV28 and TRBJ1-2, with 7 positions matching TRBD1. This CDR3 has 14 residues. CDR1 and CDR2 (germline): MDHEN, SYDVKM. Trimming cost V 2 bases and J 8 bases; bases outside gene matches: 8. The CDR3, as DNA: TGTGCCAGCAGTTTAGGACAGGCTAATAGAGGCTACACCTTC. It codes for CASSLGQANRGYTF.

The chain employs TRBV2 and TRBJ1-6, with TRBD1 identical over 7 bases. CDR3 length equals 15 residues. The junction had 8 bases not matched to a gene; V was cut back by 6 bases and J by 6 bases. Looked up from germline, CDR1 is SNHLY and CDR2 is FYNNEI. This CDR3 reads CASRTDRASNSPLHF. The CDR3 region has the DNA TGTGCCAGCAGGACAGACAGGGCGAGTAATTCACCCCTCCACTTT.

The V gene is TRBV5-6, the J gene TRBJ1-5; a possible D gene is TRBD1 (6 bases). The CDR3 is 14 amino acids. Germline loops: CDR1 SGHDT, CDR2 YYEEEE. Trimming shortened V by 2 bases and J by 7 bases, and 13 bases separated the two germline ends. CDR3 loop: CASSLWGRSQPQHF. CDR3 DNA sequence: TGTGCCAGCAGCTTATGGGGGCGCAGCCAGCCCCAGCATTTT.

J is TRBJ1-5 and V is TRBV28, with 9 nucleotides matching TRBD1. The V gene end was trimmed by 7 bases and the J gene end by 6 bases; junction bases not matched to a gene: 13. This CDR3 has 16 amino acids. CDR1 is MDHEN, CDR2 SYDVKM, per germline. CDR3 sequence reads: CASIRGDRAGGQPQHF. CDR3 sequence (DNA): TGTGCCAGCATTCGGGGGGACAGGGCCGGCGGTCAGCCCCAGCATTTT.

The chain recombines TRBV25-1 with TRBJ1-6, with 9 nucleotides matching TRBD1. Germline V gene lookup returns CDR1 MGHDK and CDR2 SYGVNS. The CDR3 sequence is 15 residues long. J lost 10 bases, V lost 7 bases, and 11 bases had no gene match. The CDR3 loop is CASTGGGQGGSPLHF. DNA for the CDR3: TGTGCCAGCACCGGAGGGGGACAGGGAGGCTCACCCCTCCACTTT.